A selection of T cell receptor beta chains follows, all from one sample in a study of cytomegalovirus exposure and HLA in healthy donors. The protocol was immunoSEQ multiplex PCR, while the TCRdb copy is restricted to in-frame clones and leaves out a portion. This table holds about 90,000 clones, about three quarters found once. Material: PBMCs. The receptors were gathered from a woman aged 45-65 years in good health and CMV-seropositive. Both conserved end residues are part of each CDR3. A D gene is named only where the DNA matches it firmly. Clone size appears in some rows only: once, few, many, or a class for an expanded clone.

>TRBV5-1|-|-|TRBJ2-3
CASRDSPTDTQYF
TGCGCCAGCAGGGACAGCCCCACAGATACGCAGTATTTT
>TRBV7-8|-|TRBD2|TRBJ2-3
CASGTSVLSDTQYF
TGTGCCAGCGGTACTAGCGTTCTCTCAGATACGCAGTATTTT
>TRBV7-6|-|TRBD2|TRBJ2-7
CASSPGLAGPEQYF
TGTGCCAGCAGCCCGGGACTAGCGGGACCCGAGCAGTACTTC
>TRBV19|-|-|TRBJ1-5
CASSLQGGGNQPQHF
TGTGCCAGTAGCCTACAGGGAGGGGGCAATCAGCCCCAGCATTTT
>TRBV4-2|-|-|TRBJ2-2
CASSQDSGPGELFF
TGTGCCAGCAGTCAAGATAGTGGTCCCGGGGAGCTGTTTTTT
>TRBV2|-|TRBD1|TRBJ2-7
CASNVQGIPYEQYF
TGTGCCAGCAACGTACAGGGGATCCCCTACGAGCAGTACTTC
>TRBV5-6|few|TRBD1|TRBJ2-3
CASSGDRGLDTQYF
TGTGCCAGCAGCGGGGACAGGGGGCTTGATACGCAGTATTTT
>TRBV19|-|TRBD2|TRBJ2-1
CASSGASGTFGQFF
TGTGCCAGTAGTGGTGCTAGCGGGACCTTTGGGCAGTTCTTC
>TRBV2|-|TRBD1|TRBJ1-2
CASRDRGPSGYTF
TGTGCCAGCAGAGACAGGGGGCCAAGTGGCTACACCTTC
>TRBV7-2|once|-|TRBJ1-5
CASSPNGGGGQPQHF
TGTGCCAGCAGCCCTAACGGGGGGGGCGGACAGCCCCAGCATTTT
>TRBV30|-|TRBD1|TRBJ2-7
CAWRSDRAYEQYF
TGTGCCTGGAGATCGGACAGGGCATACGAGCAGTACTTC
>TRBV7-2|-|-|TRBJ1-2
CASSLGRAYGYTF
TGTGCCAGCAGCTTAGGCAGGGCCTATGGCTACACCTTC
>TRBV10-3|-|TRBD1|TRBJ2-5
CAISTTGGTRETQYF
TGTGCCATCAGTACGACAGGGGGCACGCGAGAGACCCAGTACTTC
>TRBV7-2|few|-|TRBJ1-1
CASSLQGPMNTEAFF
TGTGCCAGCAGCTTACAGGGGCCCATGAACACTGAAGCTTTCTTT
>TRBV19|-|-|TRBJ2-3
CASSIIPTDTQYF
TGTGCCAGTAGTATTATTCCCACAGATACGCAGTATTTT
>TRBV30|once|-|TRBJ1-1
CAWSVRGAEAFF
TGTGCCTGGAGTGTACGGGGAGCTGAAGCTTTCTTT
>TRBV30|-|-|TRBJ1-4
CAWSPGIAEKLFF
TGTGCCTGGAGCCCGGGGATCGCTGAAAAACTGTTTTTT
>TRBV28|-|-|TRBJ1-4
CASSQTRGGEKLFF
TGTGCCAGCAGCCAGACCCGGGGGGGTGAAAAACTGTTTTTT
>TRBV10-3|-|TRBD1|TRBJ2-2
CAISGTGAYTGELFF
TGTGCCATCAGTGGGACAGGGGCTTACACCGGGGAGCTGTTTTTT
>TRBV19|once|TRBD1|TRBJ2-1
CASSIEGGAYNEQFF
TGTGCCAGTAGTATAGAAGGGGGCGCCTACAATGAGCAGTTCTTC
>TRBV9|-|-|TRBJ2-7
CASSAGTRGPYEQYF
TGTGCCAGCAGCGCCGGGACTAGGGGGCCCTACGAGCAGTACTTC
>TRBV15|-|TRBD2|TRBJ2-2
CATSREAGLAATGELFF
TGTGCCACCAGCAGAGAAGCCGGACTAGCGGCCACCGGGGAGCTGTTTTTT
>TRBV28|-|TRBD1|TRBJ1-5
CASSRQGVWQPQHF
TGTGCCAGCAGCCGACAGGGAGTTTGGCAGCCCCAGCATTTT
>TRBV2|-|TRBD1|TRBJ1-4
CASSESGQGGEKLFF
TGTGCCAGCAGTGAGTCCGGACAGGGAGGTGAAAAACTGTTTTTT
>TRBV5-1|-|-|TRBJ1-2
CASSLNGGGDYGYTF
TGCGCCAGCAGCTTAAACGGGGGTGGAGACTATGGCTACACCTTC
>TRBV6-5|few|TRBD1|TRBJ1-1
CASSYSGTVNTEAFF
TGTGCCAGCAGTTACTCCGGGACAGTCAACACTGAAGCTTTCTTT
>TRBV9|-|-|TRBJ2-7
CASSQGKGPMGYEQYF
TGTGCCAGCAGCCAGGGTAAGGGTCCGATGGGCTACGAGCAGTACTTC
>TRBV19|-|TRBD2|TRBJ2-2
CASSIRSGRGDTGELFF
TGTGCCAGTAGTATTCGGAGCGGGAGAGGCGACACCGGGGAGCTGTTTTTT
>TRBV29-1|once|TRBD1|TRBJ2-1
CSVERGRGPDNEQFF
TGCAGCGTTGAACGGGGCAGGGGGCCGGATAATGAGCAGTTCTTC
>TRBV19|-|-|TRBJ2-3
CATSPDTRGGDTQYF
TGTGCCACCAGCCCGGACACCCGAGGTGGAGATACGCAGTATTTT
>TRBV28|-|-|TRBJ1-5
CASSLGTEIINQPQHF
TGTGCCAGCAGTCTAGGGACTGAGATAATCAATCAGCCCCAGCATTTT
>TRBV20-1|-|-|TRBJ1-1
CSGVMNTEAFF
TGCAGTGGAGTCATGAACACTGAAGCTTTCTTT
>TRBV2|once|-|TRBJ1-2
CASSENRKYYGYTF
TGTGCCAGCAGTGAAAACAGAAAATACTATGGCTACACCTTC
>TRBV9|-|-|TRBJ2-3
CASSLRDFSTDTQYF
TGTGCCAGCAGCCTACGGGACTTCTCCACAGATACGCAGTATTTT
>TRBV5-6|-|TRBD1|TRBJ1-5
CASSVGTVHQPQHF
TGTGCCAGCAGCGTAGGGACAGTACATCAGCCCCAGCATTTT
>TRBV5-5|few|-|TRBJ2-6
CASSLELAVYSGANVLTF
TGTGCCAGCAGCTTGGAGCTAGCTGTATACTCTGGGGCCAACGTCCTGACTTTC
>TRBV15|-|-|TRBJ1-1
CATSRDRSGAEAFF
TGTGCCACCAGCAGAGATCGGTCAGGGGCAGAAGCTTTCTTT
>TRBV6-5|-|-|TRBJ2-7
CASSYSGQGGRYEQYF
TGTGCCAGCAGTTACTCTGGGCAGGGCGGTCGCTACGAGCAGTACTTC
>TRBV9|few|TRBD2|TRBJ2-3
CASSGSGAPPTDTQYF
TGTGCCAGCAGCGGGAGCGGGGCCCCCCCCACAGATACGCAGTATTTT
>TRBV29-1|-|TRBD1|TRBJ1-4
CSVEDGDRGSGEKLFF
TGCAGCGTTGAAGATGGGGACAGGGGTTCTGGTGAAAAACTGTTTTTT
>TRBV10-1|once|-|TRBJ2-1
CASSVAGEQFF
TGCGCCAGCAGTGTTGCGGGTGAGCAGTTCTTC
>TRBV6-6|once|-|TRBJ1-1
CASSYQAEGTEAFF
TGTGCCAGCAGTTACCAGGCGGAGGGAACTGAAGCTTTCTTT
>TRBV28|-|TRBD1|TRBJ2-7
CASTGQGVDEQYF
TGTGCCAGCACAGGACAGGGGGTGGATGAGCAGTACTTC
>TRBV7-8|once|TRBD1|TRBJ2-7
CASSKIPGQEYF
TGTGCCAGCAGCAAAATCCCGGGACAGGAGTACTTC
>TRBV15|-|-|TRBJ2-3
CATSNRVFADTQYF
TGTGCCACCAGCAACAGAGTGTTTGCGGATACGCAGTATTTT
>TRBV14|-|TRBD2|TRBJ2-1
CASSQVTTSAYNEQFF
TGTGCCAGCAGCCAAGTTACGACTAGCGCCTACAATGAGCAGTTCTTC
>TRBV6-5|-|-|TRBJ1-3
CASRPGTGNTIYF
TGTGCCAGCAGACCCGGGACAGGAAACACCATATATTTT
>TRBV28|few|-|TRBJ2-7
CASSLSRRAGGEQYF
TGTGCCAGCAGTTTGTCGAGGAGGGCGGGCGGCGAGCAGTACTTC
>TRBV5-4|-|-|TRBJ1-5
CASSFQGQGQPQHF
TGTGCCAGCAGCTTCCAGGGTCAGGGTCAGCCCCAGCATTTT
>TRBV10-3|-|-|TRBJ2-1
CAISLTEFHNNEQFF
TGTGCCATCAGCTTGACAGAGTTCCACAACAATGAGCAGTTCTTC